This is a list of T cell receptor beta chains from one sample in a study of cytomegalovirus exposure and HLA in healthy donors. Method: immunoSEQ multiplex PCR; TCRdb's copy keeps in-frame clones and lacks some. The data show about 140,000 clones, under 70% seen once. Sequenced input: PBMCs. These receptors originate from a man aged 25 to 45 in good health and CMV-seropositive. Each CDR3 is given with its conserved first and last residue. A D gene is named only where the DNA matches it firmly. Size values are once, few and many counts, or a class for expanded clones, and some rows have none.

>TRBV27|NA|TRBJ1-1|NA
TGTGCCAGCAAGCGGACAGCCACACTTCAACGTGTAGCTTTCTTT
CASKRTATLQRVAFF
>TRBV7-2|NA|TRBJ2-7|TRBD2
TGTGCCAGCAGCCGGCAGGGGACTAGCGGGACGGGCCGAGAGCAGTACTTC
CASSRQGTSGTGREQYF
>TRBV28|NA|TRBJ2-1|NA
TGTGCCAGCAGTTCCGAGGTAGACTACAATGAGCAGTTCTTC
CASSSEVDYNEQFF
>TRBV30|few|TRBJ1-5|TRBD1
TGTGCCTGGACTGACAGGGACAATCAGCCCCAGCATTTT
CAWTDRDNQPQHF
>TRBV27|NA|TRBJ1-1|TRBD1
TGTGCCAGCAGAGGGACAGTTGAGGTAACTTTCTTT
CASRGTVEVTFF
>TRBV10-3|NA|TRBJ1-3|NA
TGTGCCACGCTCCCGACGGGAGTTTCTGGAAACACCATATATTTT
CATLPTGVSGNTIYF
>TRBV7-2|NA|TRBJ1-5|NA
TGTGCCAGCAGCTTCTTTGAGGGTGGCAATCAGCCCCAGCATTTT
CASSFFEGGNQPQHF
>TRBV14|NA|TRBJ1-1|NA
TGTGCCAGCAGCCGGCAGGTTGGGACTGAAGCTTTCTTT
CASSRQVGTEAFF
>TRBV6-1|NA|TRBJ2-7|TRBD1
TGTGCCGGCAGTGAAACGTGGGACAGGGCCTGGGAGCAGTACTTC
CAGSETWDRAWEQYF
>TRBV5-6|NA|TRBJ1-1|NA
TGTGCCAGCAGCTTATCAGGGGTGAACACTGAAGCTTTCTTT
CASSLSGVNTEAFF
>TRBV19|NA|TRBJ2-5|TRBD2
TGTGCCAGTAGTCGGGCGGGAGGGCAAGAGACCCAGTACTTC
CASSRAGGQETQYF
>TRBV5-1|NA|TRBJ2-3|TRBD2
TGCGCCAGCAGCCCAACTAGCGGGATAGGTACAGATACGCAGTATTTT
CASSPTSGIGTDTQYF
>TRBV2|NA|TRBJ1-1|NA
TGTGCCAGCAGACGGGACACTGAAGCTTTCTTT
CASRRDTEAFF
>TRBV5-1|NA|TRBJ2-5|NA
TGCGCCAGCAGCATCGATGGTGGAGGGGTCCAAGAGACCCAGTACTTC
CASSIDGGGVQETQYF
>TRBV28|NA|TRBJ2-5|TRBD1
TGTGCCAGCAGTTTCGCGGCCGGGACAGGGCTCCAAGAGACCCAGTACTTC
CASSFAAGTGLQETQYF
>TRBV14|NA|TRBJ1-1|TRBD1
TGTGCCAGCAGCCAAGTGGGACAGGGAGGCGCAAACACTGAAGCTTTCTTT
CASSQVGQGGANTEAFF
>TRBV5-4|NA|TRBJ2-3|NA
TGTGCCAGCAGCTTGGCCCGCTGGGGGACTCCAAGCACAGATACGCAGTATTTT
CASSLARWGTPSTDTQYF
>TRBV28|NA|TRBJ1-1|TRBD1
TGTGCCAGCAGTTCTCTCTGGACAGGGACCCGTCATAAAGCTTTCTTT
CASSSLWTGTRHKAFF
>TRBV4-2|NA|TRBJ1-6|NA
TGTGCCAGCAGCCAAGATGAAGGGGTTGGTCCCCTCCACTTT
CASSQDEGVGPLHF
>TRBV7-2|few|TRBJ2-3|NA
TGTGCCAGCACCGTGGGCGGGTACCACACAGATACGCAGTATTTT
CASTVGGYHTDTQYF
>TRBV2|once|TRBJ2-1|NA
TGTGCCAGCAAATCTCTAGGGGTGGATGAGCAGTTCTTC
CASKSLGVDEQFF
>TRBV5-1|NA|TRBJ1-5|NA
TGCGCCAGCAGCTTGGGGGGGGTCGGCCAGCCCCAGCATTTT
CASSLGGVGQPQHF
>TRBV19|NA|TRBJ1-1|NA
TGTGCCAGTACCATGCAGGTTCAGGGCACTGAAGCTTTCTTT
CASTMQVQGTEAFF
>TRBV19|few|TRBJ1-4|TRBD1
TGTGCCAGTAGCCGGACAGGGCCTGGGGGTGAAAAACTGTTTTTT
CASSRTGPGGEKLFF
>TRBV5-4|NA|TRBJ2-1|TRBD1
TGTGCCAGCAGCTCCGGGACAGGCTCCTACAATGAGCAGTTCTTC
CASSSGTGSYNEQFF
>TRBV7-9|NA|TRBJ1-1|TRBD1
TGTGCCAGCAGCTTAGGGGACAGGGAGAACACTGAAGCTTTCTTT
CASSLGDRENTEAFF
>TRBV11-3|NA|TRBJ2-3|NA
TGTGCCAGCAGCTTAGGGTTCGGAGATACGCAGTATTTT
CASSLGFGDTQYF
>TRBV27|NA|TRBJ2-3|TRBD1
TGTGCCAGCAGTCCCCGACAGGGGGCAGTATTAGATACGCAGTATTTT
CASSPRQGAVLDTQYF
>TRBV28|once|TRBJ2-1|TRBD2
TGTGCCAGCAGTTTGGGGGGGAGCTTCTACAATGAGCAGTTCTTC
CASSLGGSFYNEQFF
>TRBV19|NA|TRBJ2-7|TRBD1
TGTGCCAGCACCATGAAAGGGACAGGGGGGTACGAGCAGTACTTC
CASTMKGTGGYEQYF
>TRBV27|NA|TRBJ2-7|TRBD1
TGTGCCAGCAGTACTGGGACAGCCCACTACGAGCAGTACTTC
CASSTGTAHYEQYF
>TRBV19|NA|TRBJ1-4|TRBD1
TGTGCCACAATCCAAACCGGGACAGGGGGTTCAGTGGCTAATGAAAAACTGTTTTTT
CATIQTGTGGSVANEKLFF
>TRBV10-1|few|TRBJ2-6|NA
TGCGCCAGCAGCACAGACAGAAGCTCTGGGGCCAACGTCCTGACTTTC
CASSTDRSSGANVLTF
>TRBV28|NA|TRBJ2-1|TRBD1
TGTGCCAGCAGTCCTGGACAGGGAGTGGTTGAGCAGTTCTTC
CASSPGQGVVEQFF
>TRBV7-8|few|TRBJ1-4|TRBD1
TGTGCCAGCAGCCAGGGGGGCAAAACTAATGAAAAACTGTTTTTT
CASSQGGKTNEKLFF
>TRBV15|NA|TRBJ1-5|NA
TGTGCCATCTCATCCTGGGGGGACGATTTGAAGCCCCAGCATTTT
CAISSWGDDLKPQHF
>TRBV6-1|NA|TRBJ2-7|NA
TGTGCCAGCAGCCCCCTGGGGGCCTCCTACGAGCAGTACTTC
CASSPLGASYEQYF
>TRBV7-8|few|TRBJ2-1|TRBD2
TGTGCCAGCAGCCGCTCCTCTAACTGGGGTAGCGGGGGACCCCTGAACTACAATGAGCAGTTCTTC
CASSRSSNWGSGGPLNYNEQFF
>TRBV19|NA|TRBJ1-1|NA
TGTGCCAGTAGTATAAATGGGCAGGCGGGGACGGCTTTCTTT
CASSINGQAGTAFF
>TRBV5-6|NA|TRBJ2-1|TRBD2
TGTGCCAGCAGCTTGGGGCTAGCGGGACCCTACAATGAGCAGTTCTTC
CASSLGLAGPYNEQFF
>TRBV12-1|once|TRBJ2-5|NA
TGTGCCAGCAGCCCTCAGGGCCAGGAGGGGGAGACCCAGTACTTC
CASSPQGQEGETQYF
>TRBV28|NA|TRBJ2-1|NA
TGTGCCAGCAGTTTCACAGACCTCCACTGGTTCTTC
CASSFTDLHWFF
>TRBV9|few|TRBJ2-7|NA
TGTGCCAGCAGCGTAGCCGACGGGGGGCGGGGGTACGAGCAGTACTTC
CASSVADGGRGYEQYF
>TRBV7-9|few|TRBJ2-5|TRBD2
TGTGCCAGCAGCCACGGACTAGCGGGACGACAAGAGACCCAGTACTTC
CASSHGLAGRQETQYF
>TRBV4-2|NA|TRBJ2-2|NA
TGTGCCAGCAGCCAAGTAGGTACGGTCAGGCGAAACACCGGGGAGCTGTTTTTT
CASSQVGTVRRNTGELFF
>TRBV28|NA|TRBJ2-3|TRBD2
TGTGCCAGCAGTTTATACGGACTAGCGGGAGAGGCGGATACGCAGTATTTT
CASSLYGLAGEADTQYF
>TRBV7-9|NA|TRBJ2-7|NA
TGTGCCAGCAGCCCCGGGGAGGGGGCCTACGAGCAGTACTTC
CASSPGEGAYEQYF
>TRBV7-6|NA|TRBJ2-7|TRBD1
TGTGCCAGCAGCTTATTTGGGACAGGTTCGTACGAGCAGTACTTC
CASSLFGTGSYEQYF
>TRBV4-2|few|TRBJ2-3|TRBD2
TGTGCCAGCAGCCGCGGGACTAGCGGGAGGGCGGGGATGAATACGCAGTATTTT
CASSRGTSGRAGMNTQYF
>TRBV28|few|TRBJ1-5|TRBD1
TGTGCCCTCGCTGGACAGGGGGATCAGCCCCAGCATTTT
CALAGQGDQPQHF
>TRBV18|few|TRBJ2-3|NA
TGTGCCAGCTCACCAGCCAAAACTAGCACAGATACGCAGTATTTT
CASSPAKTSTDTQYF
>TRBV7-9|NA|TRBJ2-7|TRBD1
TGTGCCAGCAGCTCCCCCGGGACAGGGTTGCACGAGCAGTACTTC
CASSSPGTGLHEQYF